This TCR beta chain is from a study of post-analysis software for immune sequencing data. Study background: Relapsing-remitting, secondary progressive and progressive-relapsing multiple sclerosis were all included among the disease courses.

This clonotype has a handful of counts. Its matching antigen is unknown. The CDR3 covers 16 residues. J was trimmed by 4 bases and V by 4 bases; bases with no gene match: 8. Germline loops: CDR1 SGHRS, CDR2 YFSETQ. Overall study findings and caveats: Pronounced co-clustering by F measure was evident among identically batched samples. When compared against controls, multiple sclerosis patients showed significantly lower normalized Chao1 diversity. Among a few TRBV segments more frequent in patients than controls were TRBV5-6, TRBV5-1 and TRBV20-1.

Every TCR beta cDNA library bore unique molecular identifiers. In TCRdb, the PCR reads were re-called with MiXCR into one record per CDR3 protein. In the table there are some 690,000 distinct CDR3 sequences, roughly 29% of which are singletons. Sample: blood. This chain joins TRBV5-1 and TRBJ2-5; 12 bases agree with TRBD2. The sequence was collected from a girl between 5 and 17 years old with multiple sclerosis. The CDR3, as DNA: TGCGCCAGCAGCGAGTCACTAGCGGGGGGCGCAGAGACCCAGTACTTC. Protein sequence: CASSESLAGGAETQYF.